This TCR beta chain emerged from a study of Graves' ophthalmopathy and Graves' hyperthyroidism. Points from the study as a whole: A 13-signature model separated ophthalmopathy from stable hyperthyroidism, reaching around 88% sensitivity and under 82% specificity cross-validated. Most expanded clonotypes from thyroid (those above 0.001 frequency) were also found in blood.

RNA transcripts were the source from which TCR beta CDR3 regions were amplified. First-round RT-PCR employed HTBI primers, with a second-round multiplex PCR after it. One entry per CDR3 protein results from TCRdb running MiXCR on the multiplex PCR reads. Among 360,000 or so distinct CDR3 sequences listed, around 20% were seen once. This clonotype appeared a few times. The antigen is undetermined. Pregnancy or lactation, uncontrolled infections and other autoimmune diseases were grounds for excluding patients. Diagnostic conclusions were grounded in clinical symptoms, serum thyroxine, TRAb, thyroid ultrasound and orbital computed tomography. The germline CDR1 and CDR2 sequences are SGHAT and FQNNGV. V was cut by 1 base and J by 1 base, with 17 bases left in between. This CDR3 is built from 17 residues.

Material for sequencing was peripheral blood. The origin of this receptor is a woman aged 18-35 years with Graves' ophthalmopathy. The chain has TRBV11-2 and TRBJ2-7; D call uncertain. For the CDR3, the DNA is TGTGCCAGCAGCTTAGGGGCAGCCGCTTACCTTTCCTACGAGCAGTACTTC. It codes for CASSLGAAAYLSYEQYF.